This T cell receptor beta chain was sequenced for a study of T cell responses to AZD1222 COVID-19 vaccine. Some clones are missing from TCRdb's copy, which holds only in-frame ones; the method was immunoSEQ multiplex PCR. In the table there are about 190,000 clones, more than 75% of which are singletons. This clone was seen only a few times. Deletions cut 5 bases from V and 2 bases from J, with 13 bases between. Germline CDR1 reads SGHTA; CDR2 reads FQGTGA. The CDR3 has 15 amino acids. The chain links TRBV7-3 to TRBJ2-1; the D gene is possibly TRBD2 (6 bases). Material: peripheral blood, obtained on day 0 of AZD1222 vaccination. The sequence came from an adult in good health. CDR3 protein: CASSEDRGTYNEQFF. The CDR3 nucleotides read TGTGCCAGCAGCGAAGACCGGGGGACCTACAATGAGCAGTTCTTC.